This TCR beta chain was identified during a study of siplizumab effects on memory and regulatory T cells. Study-level findings and limits: It was never confirmed that proliferating Tregs from siplizumab cultures were suppressive. Few alloreactive clones mapped to unstimulated subsets. Roughly 80-95% of proliferating CD4+ or CD8+ clones defied assignment to a naive or memory phenotype.

The data were produced by immunoSEQ multiplex PCR, yet TCRdb's version contains in-frame clones alone and is incomplete. The sample carries about 52,000 clones, nearly 98% recorded once. This clone was picked up one time. The antigen is undetermined. Trimming removed 1 base at V and 8 bases at J, with 11 bases between. Germline CDR1 is GTSNPN and CDR2 is SVGIG (reference sequence). The CDR3 spans 13 residues. The material sequenced was naive CD4+ T cells sorted from blood. The source is a human donor in good health. J is TRBJ1-4 and V is TRBV30; weak D call: TRBD1 (5 bases). The DNA for the CDR3 is TGTGCCTGGAGTGGGCAGGGACGCGAAAAACTGTTTTTT. As protein: CAWSGQGREKLFF.